The T cell receptor (beta chain) under discussion was sequenced for a study of shared clonotypes between healthy human individuals. Repertoires were generated with immunoSEQ multiplex PCR, while TCRdb's copy carries only in-frame clones and drops some. The table lists about 2.4 million clones, around nine tenths of them singletons, with around 0.14% in the top ten. V dropped 0 bases and J dropped 1 base, with 6 bases sitting between them. The CDR3 loop spans 15 amino acids. Germline CDR1 and CDR2: SGHVS and FQNEAQ. Sequenced input: naive CD4+ T cells sorted from blood. Described subset: CD45RA+ positively selected. The chain employs TRBV7-8 and TRBJ2-2; D is uncertain. The receptor was isolated from a man between 18 and 35 years old in good health. Written as DNA, the CDR3 is TGTGCCAGCAGCTTAGCCAGACAGAACACCGGGGAGCTGTTTTTT. Its translation is CASSLARQNTGELFF.